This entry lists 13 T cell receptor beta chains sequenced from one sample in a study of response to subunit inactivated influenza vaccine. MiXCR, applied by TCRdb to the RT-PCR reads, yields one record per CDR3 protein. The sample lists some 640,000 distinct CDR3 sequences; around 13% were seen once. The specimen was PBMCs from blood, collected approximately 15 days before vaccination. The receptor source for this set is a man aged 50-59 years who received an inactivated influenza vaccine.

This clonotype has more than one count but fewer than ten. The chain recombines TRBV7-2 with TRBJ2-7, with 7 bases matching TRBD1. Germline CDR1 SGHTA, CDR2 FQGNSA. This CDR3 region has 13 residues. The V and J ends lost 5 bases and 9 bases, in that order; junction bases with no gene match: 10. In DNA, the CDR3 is TGTGCCAGCAGCCCTCACGACAGGGTGGGGCAGTACTTC. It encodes CASSPHDRVGQYF.

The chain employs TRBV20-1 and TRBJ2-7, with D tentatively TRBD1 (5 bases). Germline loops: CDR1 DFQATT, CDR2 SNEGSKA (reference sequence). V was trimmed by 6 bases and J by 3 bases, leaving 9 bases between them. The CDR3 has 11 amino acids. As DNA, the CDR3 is TGCAGTGCCTTCGACAGCTACGAGCAGTACTTC. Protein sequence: CSAFDSYEQYF.

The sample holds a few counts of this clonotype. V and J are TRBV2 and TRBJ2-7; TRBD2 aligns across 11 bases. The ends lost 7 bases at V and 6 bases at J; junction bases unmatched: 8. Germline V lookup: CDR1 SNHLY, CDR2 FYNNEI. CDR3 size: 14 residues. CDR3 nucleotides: TGTGCCAGCACAGAACTAGCGGGAGTTTCCGAGCAGTACTTC. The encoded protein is CASTELAGVSEQYF. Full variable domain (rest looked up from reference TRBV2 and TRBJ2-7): EPEVTQTPSHQVTQMGQEVILRCVPISNHLYFYWYRQILGQKVEFLVSFYNNEISEKSEIFDDQFSVERPDGSNFTLKIRSTKLEDSAMYFCASTELAGVSEQYFGPGTRLTVT.

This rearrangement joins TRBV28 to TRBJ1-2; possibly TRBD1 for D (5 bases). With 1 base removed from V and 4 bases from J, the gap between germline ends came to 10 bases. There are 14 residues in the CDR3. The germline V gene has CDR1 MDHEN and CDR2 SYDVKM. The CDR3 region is CASSLSRQLYGYTF. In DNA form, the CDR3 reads TGTGCCAGCAGTTTATCCCGACAGCTCTATGGCTACACCTTC.

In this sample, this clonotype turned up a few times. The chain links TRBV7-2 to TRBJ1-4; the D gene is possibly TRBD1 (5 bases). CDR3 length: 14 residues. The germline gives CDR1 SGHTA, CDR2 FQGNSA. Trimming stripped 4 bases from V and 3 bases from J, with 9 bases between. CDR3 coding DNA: TGTGCCAGCAGCTCGGACACCTCTAATGAAAAACTGTTTTTT. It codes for CASSSDTSNEKLFF.

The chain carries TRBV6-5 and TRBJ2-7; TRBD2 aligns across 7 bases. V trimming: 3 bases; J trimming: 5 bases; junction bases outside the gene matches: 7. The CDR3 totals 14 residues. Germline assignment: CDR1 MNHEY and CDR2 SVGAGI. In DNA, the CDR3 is TGTGCCAGCAGTTATAGCGGGCCTACTAACGAGCAGTACTTC. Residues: CASSYSGPTNEQYF.

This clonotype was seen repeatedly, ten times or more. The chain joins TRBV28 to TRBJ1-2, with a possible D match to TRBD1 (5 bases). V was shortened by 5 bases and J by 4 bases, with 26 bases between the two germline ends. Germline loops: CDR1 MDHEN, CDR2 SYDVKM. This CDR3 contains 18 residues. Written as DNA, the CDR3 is TGTGCCAGCAGTACACTGCGGCCGGGACCGGCCGGCGTCTATGGCTACACCTTC. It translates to CASSTLRPGPAGVYGYTF.

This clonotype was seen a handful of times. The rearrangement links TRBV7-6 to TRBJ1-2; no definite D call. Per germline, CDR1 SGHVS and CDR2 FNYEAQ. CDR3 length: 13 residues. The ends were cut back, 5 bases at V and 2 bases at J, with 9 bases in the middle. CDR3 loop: CASSRVRNYGYTF. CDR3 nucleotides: TGTGCCAGCAGCCGTGTAAGAAACTATGGCTACACCTTC.

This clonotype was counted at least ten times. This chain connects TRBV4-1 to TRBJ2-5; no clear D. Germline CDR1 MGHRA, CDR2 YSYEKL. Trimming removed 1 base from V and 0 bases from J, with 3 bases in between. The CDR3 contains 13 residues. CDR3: CASSQADQETQYF. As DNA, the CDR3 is TGCGCCAGCAGCCAAGCAGACCAAGAGACCCAGTACTTC.

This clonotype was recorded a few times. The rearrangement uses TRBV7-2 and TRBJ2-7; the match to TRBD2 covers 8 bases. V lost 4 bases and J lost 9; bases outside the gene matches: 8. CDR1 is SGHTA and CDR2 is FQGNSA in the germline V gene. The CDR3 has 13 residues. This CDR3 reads CASSSLAGLRQYF. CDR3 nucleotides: TGTGCCAGCAGCTCCTTAGCGGGACTACGGCAGTACTTC.

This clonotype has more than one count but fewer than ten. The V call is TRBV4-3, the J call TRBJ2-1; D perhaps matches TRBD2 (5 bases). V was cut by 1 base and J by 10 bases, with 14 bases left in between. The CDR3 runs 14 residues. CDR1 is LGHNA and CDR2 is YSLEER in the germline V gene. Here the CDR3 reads CASSQATRESEQFF. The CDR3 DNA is TGCGCCAGCAGCCAAGCCACTCGGGAAAGCGAGCAGTTCTTC.

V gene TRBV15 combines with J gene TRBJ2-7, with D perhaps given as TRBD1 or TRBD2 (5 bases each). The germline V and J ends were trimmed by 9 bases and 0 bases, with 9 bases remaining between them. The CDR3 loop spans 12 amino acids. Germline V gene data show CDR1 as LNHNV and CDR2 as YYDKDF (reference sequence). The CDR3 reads CATGTSSYEQYF. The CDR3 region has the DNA TGTGCCACGGGGACCAGCTCCTACGAGCAGTACTTC.

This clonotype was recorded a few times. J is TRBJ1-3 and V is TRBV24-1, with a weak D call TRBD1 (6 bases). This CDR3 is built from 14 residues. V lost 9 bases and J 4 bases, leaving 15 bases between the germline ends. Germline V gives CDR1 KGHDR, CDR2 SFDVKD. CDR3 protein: CATSHGGQGNTIYF. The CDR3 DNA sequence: TGTGCCACCTCCCACGGGGGACAAGGAAACACCATATATTTT.